The source of this TCR beta chain is a study of blood T cells in healthy people across ages. Study-level background: With template switching, about one barcoded beta molecule was captured per two T cells.

Through a sample-barcoded 5' primer and a J-beta primer mix, a second PCR was run for about 6 to 11 cycles. Via MiXCR, TCRdb re-called the 5' RACE reads, giving one row per CDR3 protein. Of approximately 1,100,000 distinct CDR3 sequences listed, under 45% are singletons. There were healthy Caucasian individuals from Russia, aged roughly 6 to 100, serving as donors. Germline assignment: CDR1 DFQATT and CDR2 SNEGSKA (reference sequence). This CDR3 has 16 amino acids. Unmatched junction bases numbered 9, after V lost 0 bases and J lost 4 bases. This clonotype came up a few times. The antigen remains unidentified. Study-wide findings and caveats: It was not possible, with unsorted PBMCs, to conclusively compare naive and antigen-experienced cells.

The sample taken for sequencing was blood. This TCR was recovered from a woman in her fifties or sixties in good health. The chain joins TRBV20-1 to TRBJ2-3; 8 bases are shared with TRBD2. CDR3: CSARDAQRELSDTQYF. For the CDR3, the DNA is TGCAGTGCTAGAGATGCCCAGCGGGAGCTCTCAGATACGCAGTATTTT.